The source of this T cell receptor (beta chain) is a study of blood T cell repertoires in COVID-19. This table comes from immunoSEQ multiplex PCR, and its TCRdb copy is limited to in-frame clones, with some not included. The table includes about 220,000 clones, roughly 90% detected once. The CDR3 totals 15 residues. CDR1 is LNHDA and CDR2 is SQIVND in the germline V gene (reference sequence). The J segment lost 6 bases and the V segment lost 4 bases, leaving 7 bases of the junction unmatched. The specimen was PBMCs or T cells enriched from blood (not recorded which). The V call is TRBV19, the J call TRBJ2-1; 9 bases line up with TRBD2. This receptor was obtained from a woman in her twenties or thirties who had recovered from COVID-19. For the CDR3, the DNA is TGTGCCAGTAGTACCTCTAGCGGGGTATCCAATGAGCAGTTCTTC. Its translation: CASSTSSGVSNEQFF. Full variable domain (remainder filled in from reference TRBV19 and TRBJ2-1): DGGITQSPKYLFRKEGQNVTLSCEQNLNHDAMYWYRQDPGQGLRLIYYSQIVNDFQKGDIAEGYSVSREKKESFPLTVTSAQKNPTAFYLCASSTSSGVSNEQFFGPGTRLTVL.